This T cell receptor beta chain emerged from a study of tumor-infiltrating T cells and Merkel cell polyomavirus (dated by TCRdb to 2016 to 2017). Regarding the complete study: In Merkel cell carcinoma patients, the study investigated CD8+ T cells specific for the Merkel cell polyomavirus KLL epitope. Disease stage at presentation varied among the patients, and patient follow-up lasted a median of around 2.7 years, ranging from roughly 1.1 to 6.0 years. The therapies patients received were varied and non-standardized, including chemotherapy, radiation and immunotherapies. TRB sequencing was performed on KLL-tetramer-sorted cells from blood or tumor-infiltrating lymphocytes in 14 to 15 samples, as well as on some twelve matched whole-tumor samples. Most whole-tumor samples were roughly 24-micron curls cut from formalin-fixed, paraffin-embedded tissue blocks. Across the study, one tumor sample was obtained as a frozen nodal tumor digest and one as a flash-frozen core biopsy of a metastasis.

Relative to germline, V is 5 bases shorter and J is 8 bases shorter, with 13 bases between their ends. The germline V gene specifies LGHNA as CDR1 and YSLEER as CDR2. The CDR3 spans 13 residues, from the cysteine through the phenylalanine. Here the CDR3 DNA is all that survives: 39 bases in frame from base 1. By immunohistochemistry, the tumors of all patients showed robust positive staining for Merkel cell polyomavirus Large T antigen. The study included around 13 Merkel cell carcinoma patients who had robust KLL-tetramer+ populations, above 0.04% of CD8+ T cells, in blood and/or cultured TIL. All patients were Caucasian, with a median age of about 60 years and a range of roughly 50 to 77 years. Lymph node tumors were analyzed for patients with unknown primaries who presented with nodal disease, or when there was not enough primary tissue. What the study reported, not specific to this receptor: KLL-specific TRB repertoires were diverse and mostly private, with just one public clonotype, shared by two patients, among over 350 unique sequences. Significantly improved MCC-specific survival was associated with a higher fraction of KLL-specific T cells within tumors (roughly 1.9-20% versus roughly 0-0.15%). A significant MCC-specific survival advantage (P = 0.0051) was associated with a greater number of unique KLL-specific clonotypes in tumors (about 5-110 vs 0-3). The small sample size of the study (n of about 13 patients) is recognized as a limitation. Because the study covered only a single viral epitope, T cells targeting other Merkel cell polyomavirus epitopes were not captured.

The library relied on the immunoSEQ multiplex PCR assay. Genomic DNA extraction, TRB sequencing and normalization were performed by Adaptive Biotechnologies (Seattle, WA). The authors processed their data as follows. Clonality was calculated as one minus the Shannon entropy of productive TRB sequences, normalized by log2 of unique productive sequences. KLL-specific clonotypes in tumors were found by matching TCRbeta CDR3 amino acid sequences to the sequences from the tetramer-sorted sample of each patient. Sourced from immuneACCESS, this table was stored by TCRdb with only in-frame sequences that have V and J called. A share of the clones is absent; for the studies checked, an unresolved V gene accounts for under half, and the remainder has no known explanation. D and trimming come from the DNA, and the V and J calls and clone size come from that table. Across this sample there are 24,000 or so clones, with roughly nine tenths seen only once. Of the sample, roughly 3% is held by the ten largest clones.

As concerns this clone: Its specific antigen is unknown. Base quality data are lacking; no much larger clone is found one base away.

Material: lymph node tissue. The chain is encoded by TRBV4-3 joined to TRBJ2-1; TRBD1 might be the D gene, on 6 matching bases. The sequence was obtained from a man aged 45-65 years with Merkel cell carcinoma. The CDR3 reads CASSTRGIDEQFF. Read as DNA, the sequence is TGCGCCAGCAGCACCAGGGGAATTGATGAGCAGTTCTTC.